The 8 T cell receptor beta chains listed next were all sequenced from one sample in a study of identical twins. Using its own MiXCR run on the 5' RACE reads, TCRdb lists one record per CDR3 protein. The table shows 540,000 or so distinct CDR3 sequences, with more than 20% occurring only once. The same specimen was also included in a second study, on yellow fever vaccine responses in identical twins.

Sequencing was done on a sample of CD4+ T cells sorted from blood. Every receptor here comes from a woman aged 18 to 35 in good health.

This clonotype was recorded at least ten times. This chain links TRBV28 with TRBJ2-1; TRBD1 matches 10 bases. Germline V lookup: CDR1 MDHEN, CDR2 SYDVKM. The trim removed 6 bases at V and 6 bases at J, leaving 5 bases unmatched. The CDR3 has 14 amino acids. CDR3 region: CASSDWTGGNEQFF. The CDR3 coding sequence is TGTGCCAGCAGCGACTGGACAGGGGGCAATGAGCAGTTCTTC.

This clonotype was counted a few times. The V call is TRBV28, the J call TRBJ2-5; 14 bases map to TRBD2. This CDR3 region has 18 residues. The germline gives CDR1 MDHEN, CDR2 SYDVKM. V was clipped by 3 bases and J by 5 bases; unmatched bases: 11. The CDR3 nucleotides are TGTGCCAGCAGTTTCCGACTAGCGGGAGGGCCGGATGAGGAGACCCAGTACTTC. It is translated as CASSFRLAGGPDEETQYF. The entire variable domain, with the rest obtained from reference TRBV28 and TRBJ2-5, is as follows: DVKVTQSSRYLVKRTGEKVFLECVQDMDHENMFWYRQDPGLGLRLIYFSYDVKMKEKGDIPEGYSVSREKKERFSLILESASTNQTSMYLCASSFRLAGGPDEETQYFGPGTRLLVL.

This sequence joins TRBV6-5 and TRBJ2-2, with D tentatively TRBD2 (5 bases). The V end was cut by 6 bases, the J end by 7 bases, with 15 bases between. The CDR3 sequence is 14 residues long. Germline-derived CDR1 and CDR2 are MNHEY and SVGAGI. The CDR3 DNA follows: TGTGCCAGCAGCTCCGAATTACTAGGCGGGGAGCTGTTTTTT. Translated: CASSSELLGGELFF.

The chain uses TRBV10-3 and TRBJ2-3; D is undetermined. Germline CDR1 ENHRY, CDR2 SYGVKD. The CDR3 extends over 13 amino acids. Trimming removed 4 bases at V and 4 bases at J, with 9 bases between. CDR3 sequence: CAISAPAADTQYF. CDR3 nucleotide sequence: TGTGCCATCAGTGCCCCGGCGGCAGATACGCAGTATTTT.

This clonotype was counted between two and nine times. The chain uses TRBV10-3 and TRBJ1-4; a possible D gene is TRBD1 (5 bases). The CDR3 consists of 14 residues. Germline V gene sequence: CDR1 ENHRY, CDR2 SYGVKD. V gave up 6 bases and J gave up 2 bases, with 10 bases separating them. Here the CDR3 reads CAISARGTNEKLFF. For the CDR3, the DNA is TGTGCCATCAGCGCTCGGGGGACTAATGAAAAACTGTTTTTT.

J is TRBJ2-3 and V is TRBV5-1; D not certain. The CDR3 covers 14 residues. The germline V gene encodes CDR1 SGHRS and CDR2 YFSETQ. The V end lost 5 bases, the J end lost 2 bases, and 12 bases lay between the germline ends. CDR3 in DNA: TGCGCCAGCAGGTCATACACCCCCACAGATACGCAGTATTTT. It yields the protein CASRSYTPTDTQYF.

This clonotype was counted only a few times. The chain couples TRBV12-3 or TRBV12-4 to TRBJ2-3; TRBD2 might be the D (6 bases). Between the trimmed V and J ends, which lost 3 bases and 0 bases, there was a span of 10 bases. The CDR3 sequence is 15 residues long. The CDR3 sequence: CASSFPTRSTDTQYF. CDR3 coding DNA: TGTGCCAGCAGTTTCCCGACTAGGAGCACAGATACGCAGTATTTT.

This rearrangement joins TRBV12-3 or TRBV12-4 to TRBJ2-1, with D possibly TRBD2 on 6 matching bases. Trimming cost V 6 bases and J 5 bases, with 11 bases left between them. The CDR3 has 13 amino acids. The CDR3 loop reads CASSPRGDNEQFF. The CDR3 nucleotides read TGTGCCAGCAGCCCGCGGGGAGACAATGAGCAGTTCTTC.